The present TCR beta chain was sequenced within a study of T-cell memory formation after mild COVID-19. Overall study results and limits: Detection of some responders pre-infection suggested pre-existing cross-reactive memory T cells participated.

From the 5' RACE reads, TCRdb called clonotypes with MiXCR, one entry per CDR3 protein. The table records some 150,000 distinct CDR3 sequences, roughly 6.3% of them present only once. This clonotype was picked up many times. The antigen remains unidentified. This CDR3 is built from 14 residues. Deletions cut 5 bases from V and 6 bases from J, with 17 bases between. The germline CDR1 and CDR2 sequences are SGHVS and FNYEAQ. The receptor comes from an adult woman who had mild COVID-19 (a few samples of this study predate the infection). Cell type and time point are not known. V is TRBV7-6 and J is TRBJ2-7; D unclear. Sequencing input: PBMCs or a T cell subset sorted from them (not recorded which). CDR3 region: CASSPTTLAGEQYF. DNA of the CDR3: TGTGCCAGCAGCCCGACGACTTTGGCTGGCGAGCAGTACTTC.